This T cell receptor (beta chain) was retrieved from a study of vaccination and CD4 T cells after COVID-19. CDR1 is SNHLY, CDR2 FYNNEI, per germline. CDR3 size: 15 residues. Trimming pared 0 bases from V and 2 bases from J, leaving 11 bases between. Treatment in this sample: roughly ten-day PBMC culture with coronavirus spike peptide pools or control peptides (ViraFEST assay). Prior to the COVID-19 pandemic (2011-2018), the unexposed donor's CD4+ T cells were collected. Oncomine TCR Beta short-read sequencing was applied to DNA from cultured CD4+ T cells. MiXCR, run by TCRdb on the PCR reads, gives a single entry per CDR3 protein. The sample carries about 7,200 distinct CDR3 sequences, about 30% recorded once. As for this clonotype: Its antigen remains unidentified.

The rearrangement joins TRBV2 to TRBJ2-7; D tentatively fits TRBD1 or TRBD2 (6 bases each). The source is a human donor in good health. The sample taken for sequencing was CD4+ T cells from blood, cultured in vitro. The CDR3 spells CASSEAGGTAYEQYF. The CDR3 DNA follows: TGTGCCAGCAGTGAAGCCGGGGGCACAGCCTACGAGCAGTACTTC. Using reference TRBV2 and TRBJ2-7 for the parts outside the CDR3, the full variable domain is EPEVTQTPSHQVTQMGQEVILRCVPISNHLYFYWYRQILGQKVEFLVSFYNNEISEKSEIFDDQFSVERPDGSNFTLKIRSTKLEDSAMYFCASSEAGGTAYEQYFGPGTRLTVT.